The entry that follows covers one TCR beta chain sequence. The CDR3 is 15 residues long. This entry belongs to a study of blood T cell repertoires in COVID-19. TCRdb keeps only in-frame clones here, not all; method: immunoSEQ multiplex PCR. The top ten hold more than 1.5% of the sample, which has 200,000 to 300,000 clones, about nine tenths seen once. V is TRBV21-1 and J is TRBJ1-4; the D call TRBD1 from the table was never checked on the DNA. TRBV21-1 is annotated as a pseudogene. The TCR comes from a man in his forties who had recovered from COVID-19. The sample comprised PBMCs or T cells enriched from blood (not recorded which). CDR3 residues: CASFVTGQDNEKLFF. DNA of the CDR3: TGTGCCAGCTTCGTCACGGGACAGGATAATGAAAAACTGTTTTTT.